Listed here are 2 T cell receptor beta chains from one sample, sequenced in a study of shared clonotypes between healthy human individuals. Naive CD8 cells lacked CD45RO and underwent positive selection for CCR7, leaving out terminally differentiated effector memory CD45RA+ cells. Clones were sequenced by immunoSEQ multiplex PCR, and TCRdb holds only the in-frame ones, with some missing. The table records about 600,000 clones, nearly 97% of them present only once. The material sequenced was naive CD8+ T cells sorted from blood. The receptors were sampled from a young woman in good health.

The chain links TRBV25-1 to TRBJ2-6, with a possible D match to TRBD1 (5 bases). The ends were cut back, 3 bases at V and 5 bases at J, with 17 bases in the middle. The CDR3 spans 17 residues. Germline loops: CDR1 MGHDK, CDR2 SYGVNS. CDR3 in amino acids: CASSEVPGQSRANVLTF. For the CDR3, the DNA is TGTGCCAGCAGTGAGGTGCCTGGACAAAGTCGGGCCAACGTCCTGACTTTC.

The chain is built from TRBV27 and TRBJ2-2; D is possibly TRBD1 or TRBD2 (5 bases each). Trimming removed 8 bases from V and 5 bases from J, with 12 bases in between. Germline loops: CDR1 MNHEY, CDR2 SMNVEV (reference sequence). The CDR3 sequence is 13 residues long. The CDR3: CASGSWGTGELFF. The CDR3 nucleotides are TGTGCCAGCGGGAGTTGGGGGACCGGGGAGCTGTTTTTT.